This T cell receptor beta chain was recovered during a study of neurological immune-mediated disorders. The cDNA was generated through 5'RACE incorporating 10-nucleotide random UMIs. TCRdb redid the calling of the 5' RACE reads with MiXCR, one entry per CDR3 protein. The sample consists of about 59,000 distinct CDR3 sequences, approximately 25% of them appearing once. Time point here: technical triplicate 2. The unsorted libraries were prepared from 2 million PBMCs (stored at -80 C). This clonotype was detected ten times or more. The ends were cut back, 0 bases at V and 0 bases at J, with 6 bases in the middle. Germline-derived CDR1 and CDR2 are SGHKS and YYEKEE (reference sequence). This CDR3 comprises 14 residues.

The clonotype originates from a man in his fifties or sixties with HTLV-1-associated myelopathy (HAM/TSP). J is TRBJ1-1 and V is TRBV5-5, with unresolved D. Sequenced sample: PBMCs. CDR3 sequence: CASSLGGLNTEAFF. DNA of the CDR3: TGTGCCAGCAGCTTGGGTGGACTGAACACTGAAGCTTTCTTT.